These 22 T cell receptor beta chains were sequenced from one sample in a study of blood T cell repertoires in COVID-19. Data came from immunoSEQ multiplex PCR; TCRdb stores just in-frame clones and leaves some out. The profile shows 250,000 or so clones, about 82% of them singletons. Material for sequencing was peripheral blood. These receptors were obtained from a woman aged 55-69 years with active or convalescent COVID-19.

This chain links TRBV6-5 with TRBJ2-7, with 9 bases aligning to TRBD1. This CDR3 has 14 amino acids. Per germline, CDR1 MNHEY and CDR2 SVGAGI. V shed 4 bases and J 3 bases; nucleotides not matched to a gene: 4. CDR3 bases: TGTGCCAGCAGTTTGGGACAGGGTCACTACGAGCAGTACGTC. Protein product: CASSLGQGHYEQYV.

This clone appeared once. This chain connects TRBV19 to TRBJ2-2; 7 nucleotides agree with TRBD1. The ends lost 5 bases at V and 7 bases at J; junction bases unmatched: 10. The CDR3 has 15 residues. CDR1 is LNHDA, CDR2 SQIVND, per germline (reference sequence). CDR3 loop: CASSFGLRTGGELFF. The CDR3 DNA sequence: TGTGCCAGTAGTTTTGGCCTCCGGACAGGCGGGGAGCTGTTTTTT.

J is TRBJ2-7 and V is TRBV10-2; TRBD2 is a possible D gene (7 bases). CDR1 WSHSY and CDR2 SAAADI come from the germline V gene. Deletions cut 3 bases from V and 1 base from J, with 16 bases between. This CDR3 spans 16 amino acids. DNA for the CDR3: TGCGCCAGCAGTGATTTAGGGGGAGGGCCGTCCTACGAGCAGTACTTC. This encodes CASSDLGGGPSYEQYF.

The CDR3 protein is CASSHGLAGIGSYNEQFF. CDR3 sequence (DNA): TGTGCCAGCAGTCACGGACTAGCGGGAATAGGTTCCTACAATGAGCAGTTCTTC. This sequence joins TRBV6-2 or TRBV6-3 and TRBJ2-1; 12 bases agree with TRBD2. After removal of 5 bases from V and 1 base from J, the junction contained 9 bases not matched to a gene. CDR3 length: 18 amino acids. Germline CDR1 MNHEY, CDR2 SVGEGT.

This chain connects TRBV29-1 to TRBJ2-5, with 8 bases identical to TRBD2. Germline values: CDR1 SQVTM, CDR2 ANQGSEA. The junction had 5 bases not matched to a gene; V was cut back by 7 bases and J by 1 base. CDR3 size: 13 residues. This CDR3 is CSAGTSGQETQYF. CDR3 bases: TGCAGCGCTGGAACTAGCGGCCAAGAGACCCAGTACTTC.

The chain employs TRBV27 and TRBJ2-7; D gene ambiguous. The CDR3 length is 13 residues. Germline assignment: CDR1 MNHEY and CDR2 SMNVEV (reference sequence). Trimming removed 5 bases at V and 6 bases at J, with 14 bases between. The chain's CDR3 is CASSTLTRGEQYF. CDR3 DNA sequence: TGTGCCAGCAGTACACTTACACGAGGCGAGCAGTACTTC.

The chain's CDR3 is CASSLPAQVTLEQFF. The DNA of the CDR3 is TGTGCCAGCAGCTTACCCGCGCAGGTTACTCTTGAGCAGTTCTTC. This rearrangement joins TRBV7-9 to TRBJ2-1; no reliable D call. Germline assignment: CDR1 SEHNR and CDR2 FQNEAQ (reference sequence). V was cut by 2 bases and J by 9 bases, with 17 bases left in between. This CDR3 contains 15 residues.

CDR3 region: CASSLARGGTANEKLFF. CDR3 bases: TGCGCCAGCAGCTTGGCCAGAGGGGGCACAGCTAATGAAAAACTGTTTTTT. The genes are TRBV5-1 and TRBJ1-4, with 7 positions matching TRBD1. CDR3 length: 17 residues. Germline CDR1 SGHRS, CDR2 YFSETQ. The trim removed 0 bases at V and 3 bases at J, leaving 8 bases unmatched.

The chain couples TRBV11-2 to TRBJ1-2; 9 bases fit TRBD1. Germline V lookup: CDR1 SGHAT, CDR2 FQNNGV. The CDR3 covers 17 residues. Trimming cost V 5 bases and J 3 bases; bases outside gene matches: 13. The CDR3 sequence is CASSTTLQGAVDYGYTF. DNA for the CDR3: TGTGCCAGCAGCACCACGCTACAGGGGGCGGTGGACTATGGCTACACCTTC.

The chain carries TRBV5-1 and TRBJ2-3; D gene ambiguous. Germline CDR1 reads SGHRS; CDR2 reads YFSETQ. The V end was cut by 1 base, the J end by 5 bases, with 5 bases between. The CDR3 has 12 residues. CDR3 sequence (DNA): TGCGCCAGCAGCTTGTCTTTAGATACGCAGTATTTT. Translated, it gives CASSLSLDTQYF.

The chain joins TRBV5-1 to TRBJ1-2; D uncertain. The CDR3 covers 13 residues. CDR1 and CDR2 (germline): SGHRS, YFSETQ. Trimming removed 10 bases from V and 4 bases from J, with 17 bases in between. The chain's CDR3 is CASKGGIGYGYTF. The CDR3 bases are TGCGCCTCCAAAGGCGGTATAGGCTATGGCTACACCTTC.

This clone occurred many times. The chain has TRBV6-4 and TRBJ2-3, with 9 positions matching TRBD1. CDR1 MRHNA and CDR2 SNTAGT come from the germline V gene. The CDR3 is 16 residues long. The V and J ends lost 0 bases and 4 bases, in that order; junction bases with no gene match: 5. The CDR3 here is CASSDSPGQGSDTQYF. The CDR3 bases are TGTGCCAGCAGTGACTCACCGGGACAGGGCTCAGATACGCAGTATTTT.

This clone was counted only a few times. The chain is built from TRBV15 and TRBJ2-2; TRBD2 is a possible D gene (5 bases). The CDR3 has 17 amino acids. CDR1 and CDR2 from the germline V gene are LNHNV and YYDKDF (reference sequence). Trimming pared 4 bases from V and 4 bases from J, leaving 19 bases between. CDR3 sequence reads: CATSKLPVTSSTGELFF. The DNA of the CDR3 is TGTGCCACCAGCAAACTACCGGTAACTAGTTCCACCGGGGAGCTGTTTTTT. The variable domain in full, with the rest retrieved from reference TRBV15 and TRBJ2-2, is DAMVIQNPRYQVTQFGKPVTLSCSQTLNHNVMYWYQQKSSQAPKLLFHYYDKDFNNEADTPDNFQSRRPNTSFCFLDIRSPGLGDTAMYLCATSKLPVTSSTGELFFGEGSRLTVL.

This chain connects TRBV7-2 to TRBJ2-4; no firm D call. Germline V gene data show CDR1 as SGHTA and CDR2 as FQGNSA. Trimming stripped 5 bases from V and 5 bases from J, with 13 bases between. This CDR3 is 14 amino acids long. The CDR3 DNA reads TGTGCCAGCAGCGGCTCTGTGTCCGAAAACATTCAGTACTTC. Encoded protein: CASSGSVSENIQYF.

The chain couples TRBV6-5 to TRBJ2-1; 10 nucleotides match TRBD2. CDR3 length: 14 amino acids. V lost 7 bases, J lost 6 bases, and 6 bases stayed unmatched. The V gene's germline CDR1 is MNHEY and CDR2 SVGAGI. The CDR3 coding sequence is TGTGCCAGCATGTTACTAGCGGGGTTCAATGAGCAGTTCTTC. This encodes CASMLLAGFNEQFF.

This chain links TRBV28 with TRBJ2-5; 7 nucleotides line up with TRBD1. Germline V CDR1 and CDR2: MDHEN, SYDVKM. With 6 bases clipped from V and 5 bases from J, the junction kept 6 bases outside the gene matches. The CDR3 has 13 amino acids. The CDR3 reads CASRTGDGETQYF. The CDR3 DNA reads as TGTGCCAGCAGAACAGGGGACGGGGAGACCCAGTACTTC.

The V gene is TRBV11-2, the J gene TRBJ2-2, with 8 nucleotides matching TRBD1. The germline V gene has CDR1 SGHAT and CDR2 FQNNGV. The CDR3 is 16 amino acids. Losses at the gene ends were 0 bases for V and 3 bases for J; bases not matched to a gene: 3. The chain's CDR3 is CASSLEPGGYTGELFF. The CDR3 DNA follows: TGTGCCAGCAGCTTAGAACCAGGGGGCTACACCGGGGAGCTGTTTTTT.

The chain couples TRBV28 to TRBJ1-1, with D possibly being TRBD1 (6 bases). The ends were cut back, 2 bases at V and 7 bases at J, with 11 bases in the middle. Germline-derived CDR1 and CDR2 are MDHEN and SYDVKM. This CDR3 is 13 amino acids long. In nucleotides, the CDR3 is TGTGCCAGCAGTTTACCGGGGACACGTGAAGCTTTCTTT. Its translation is CASSLPGTREAFF.

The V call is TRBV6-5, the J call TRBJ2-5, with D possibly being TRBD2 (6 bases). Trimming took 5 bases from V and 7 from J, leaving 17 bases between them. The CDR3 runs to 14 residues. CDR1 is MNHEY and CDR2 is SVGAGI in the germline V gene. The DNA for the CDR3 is TGTGCCAGCAGTCACGACCCCACCGGGGGGACCCAGTACTTC. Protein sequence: CASSHDPTGGTQYF.

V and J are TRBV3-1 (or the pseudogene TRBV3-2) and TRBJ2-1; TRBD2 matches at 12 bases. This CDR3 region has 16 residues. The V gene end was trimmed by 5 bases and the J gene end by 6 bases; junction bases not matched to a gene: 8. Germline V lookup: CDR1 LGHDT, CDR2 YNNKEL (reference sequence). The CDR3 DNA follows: TGTGCCAGCAGCTCTGGGCTAGCGGGGGGGTTCAATGAGCAGTTCTTC. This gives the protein CASSSGLAGGFNEQFF.

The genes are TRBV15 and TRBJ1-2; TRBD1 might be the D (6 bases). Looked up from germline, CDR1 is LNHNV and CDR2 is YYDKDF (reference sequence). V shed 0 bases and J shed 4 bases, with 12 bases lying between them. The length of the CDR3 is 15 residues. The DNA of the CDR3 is TGTGCCACCAGCAGAGATCTGCAGGGGACCTATGGCTACACCTTC. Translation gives CATSRDLQGTYGYTF.

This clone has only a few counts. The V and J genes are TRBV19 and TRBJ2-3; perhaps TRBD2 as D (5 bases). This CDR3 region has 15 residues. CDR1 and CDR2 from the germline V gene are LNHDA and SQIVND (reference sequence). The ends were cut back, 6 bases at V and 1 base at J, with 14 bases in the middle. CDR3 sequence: CASRFDPEGTDTQYF. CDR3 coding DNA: TGTGCCAGTAGGTTCGATCCGGAGGGCACAGATACGCAGTATTTT.